This TCR beta chain was identified during a study of blood T cell repertoires in COVID-19. The CDR3 covers 14 residues. Trimming removed 2 bases at V and 5 bases at J, with 10 bases between. The sample holds one count of this clone. Some clones are missing from TCRdb's copy, which holds only in-frame ones; the method was immunoSEQ multiplex PCR. This sample carries about 80,000 clones, about four fifths of them seen once, and the ten largest clones take about 15%. Sample: peripheral blood. The sequence was collected from a human donor in a cohort sampled during active COVID-19. The chain recombines TRBV23-1 with TRBJ2-4; the D gene is possibly TRBD2 (5 bases). TRBV23-1 is an open reading frame whose function is uncertain. CDR3 sequence reads: CASSQRGLENIQYF. CDR3 DNA: TGCGCCAGCAGTCAACGGGGTCTGGAAAACATTCAGTACTTC.